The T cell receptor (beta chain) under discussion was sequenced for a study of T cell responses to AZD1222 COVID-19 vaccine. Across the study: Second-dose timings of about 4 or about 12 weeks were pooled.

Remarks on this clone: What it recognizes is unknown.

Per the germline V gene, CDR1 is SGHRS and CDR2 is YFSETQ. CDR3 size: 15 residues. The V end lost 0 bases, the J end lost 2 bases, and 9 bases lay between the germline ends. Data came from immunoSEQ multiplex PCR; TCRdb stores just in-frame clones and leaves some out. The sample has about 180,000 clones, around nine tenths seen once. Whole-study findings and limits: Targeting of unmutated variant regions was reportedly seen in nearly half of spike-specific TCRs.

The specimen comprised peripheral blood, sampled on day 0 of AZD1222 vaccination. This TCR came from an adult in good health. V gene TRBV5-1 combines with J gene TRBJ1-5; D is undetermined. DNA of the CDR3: TGCGCCAGCAGCTTGGGGGTTAGCGGCAATCAGCCCCAGCATTTT. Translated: CASSLGVSGNQPQHF.